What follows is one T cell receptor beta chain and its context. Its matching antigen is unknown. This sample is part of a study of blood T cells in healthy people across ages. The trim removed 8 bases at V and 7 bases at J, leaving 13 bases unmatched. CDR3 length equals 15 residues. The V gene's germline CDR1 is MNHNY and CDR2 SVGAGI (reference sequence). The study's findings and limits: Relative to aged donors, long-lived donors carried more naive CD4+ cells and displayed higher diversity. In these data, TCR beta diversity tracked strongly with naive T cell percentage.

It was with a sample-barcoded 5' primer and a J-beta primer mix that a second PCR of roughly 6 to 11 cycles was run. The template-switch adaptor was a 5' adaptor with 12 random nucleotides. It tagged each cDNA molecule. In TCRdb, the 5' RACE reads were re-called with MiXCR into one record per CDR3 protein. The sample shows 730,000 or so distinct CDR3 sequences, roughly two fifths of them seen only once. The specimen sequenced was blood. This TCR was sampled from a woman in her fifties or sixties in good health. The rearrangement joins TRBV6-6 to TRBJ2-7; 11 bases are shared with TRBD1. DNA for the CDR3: TGTGCCAGCCAGGCGGGGACAGGGGGTTACAATGAGCAGTACTTC. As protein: CASQAGTGGYNEQYF.